The sequence of this T cell receptor beta chain was determined in a study of CD4 T cells in relation to SARS-CoV-2 and coronaviruses. Turning to this clone: No antigen is known for it.

Unexposed donor CD4+ T cells date from 2011-2018, before the COVID-19 pandemic. Isolation of CD4+ T cells took place after about 9 days in culture. V lost 1 base, J lost 5 bases, and 5 bases stayed unmatched. The CDR3 consists of 16 residues. Germline CDR1 SNHLY, CDR2 FYNNEI. Here immunoSEQ multiplex PCR was the method, and the copy in TCRdb shows in-frame clones only, minus some. Of under 20,000 clones detected, 70% to 85% appear once; the ten largest clones hold 30%. Specimen: CD4+ T cells from PBMCs, cultured in vitro. This TCR derives from a human donor in good health. This sequence joins TRBV2 and TRBJ2-1, with TRBD1 matching 10 bases. The CDR3 bases are TGTGCCAGCAGTGAAGGGGGACAGGGGAGGGACAATGAGCAGTTCTTC. Amino acids: CASSEGGQGRDNEQFF.